This is a list of T cell receptor beta chains from one sample in a study of blood T cell repertoires in COVID-19. The method was immunoSEQ multiplex PCR; TCRdb's version includes in-frame clones alone and lacks a portion of them. This table holds roughly 150,000 clones, approximately 90% found once. The sequencing sample was made of peripheral blood. These receptor sequences come from a woman aged 70 to 79 with acute or convalescent COVID-19. CDR3s include the opening cysteine and the closing phenylalanine or tryptophan. Some rows have no size entry. The others give once, few or many, or a class for an expanded clone.

.	TRBV2	CASSVDISYEQYF
.	TRBV19	CASSIQVLNTEAFF
.	TRBV15	CATSGAGGLQETQYF
.	TRBV30	CAWSLGLYNSPLHF
.	TRBV5-4	CASSPWTAGGYTF
.	TRBV29-1	CSVEGASGGYNEQFF
.	TRBV14	CASSDSGTGGDYGYTF
few	TRBV7-2	CASSLRQGPGEKLFF
.	TRBV18	CATSSGRGKTGNTIYF
.	TRBV7-2	CASSLEVGGAKNIQYF
once	TRBV3-1/TRBV3-2	CASSQANEQFF
.	TRBV7-9	CASRLWIRGTPDEQFF
once	TRBV4-1	CASSQDPPQHF
.	TRBV28	CASSGTGTGNTIYF
.	TRBV5-6	CASTLADMGNEKLFF
.	TRBV16	CASSVPGLGTYNEQFF
few	TRBV11-2	CASSLGGLAEAFF
.	TRBV7-9	CASSLGTGVGMNTEAFF
.	TRBV10-1	CASRGDSCSSVGWYGYTF
.	TRBV9	CASSVSTYNEQFF
.	TRBV10-3	CAISELEDRHYF
.	TRBV30	CAWSYRGQGYTF
.	TRBV7-9	CASSPSGVSYNEQFF
.	TRBV6-5	CASSYSAISPDSPLHF
.	TRBV19	CASGSLTLYNEQFF
.	TRBV19	CASNQGTTSYNSPLHF
.	TRBV6-2/TRBV6-3	CASSYARITPMEYTEAFF
once	TRBV19	CASSPGGGPFEQYF
.	TRBV27	CASSLTSGVGSKTQYF
.	TRBV3-1/TRBV3-2	CASSRRGDQNEKLFF
once	TRBV4-1	CASSLGRIAGAPTDTQYF
.	TRBV2	CASSEPSSASRGYTF
.	TRBV3-1/TRBV3-2	CASSRTQGATGNTIYF
.	TRBV18	CASSPLDTDTQYF
.	TRBV5-6	CASSLGDRVREKLFF
.	TRBV2	CASSGLAISYEQYF
.	TRBV10-3	CAISEGQGAPTFF
.	TRBV6-5	CASSYEQGSYGYTF
.	TRBV6-7	CASSFNYNEQYF
once	TRBV5-1	CASSSDRAGEKLFF
.	TRBV7-2	CASSLDIGPGGNYGYTF
once	TRBV5-1	CASSQDTGTVGNSPLHF
.	TRBV7-2	CASSFGGGNEQFF
.	TRBV5-1	CATHSLVDGYGYTF
once	TRBV2	CASRPRTGPKETQYF
.	TRBV4-1	CASSQGRGTAGKAGNTIYF
few	TRBV11-2	CASSLIRGSNEKLFF
.	TRBV7-2	CASRSAGRFLISPLHF
.	TRBV24-1	CATSDLLQASPLHF
.	TRBV5-1	CASSPGTGEQPQHF
.	TRBV5-1	CASSLFEQLGGELFF
few	TRBV3-1/TRBV3-2	CASSQGSSGHYNSPLHF
.	TRBV28	CASSGQVAEAFF
.	TRBV5-1	CASSLSSGGASGANVLTF